Described below is a single TCR beta chain sequence and its context. CDR1 is SGHNT, CDR2 YYREEE, per germline (reference sequence). V lost 0 bases and J 8 bases, leaving 12 bases between the germline ends. The CDR3 has 14 amino acids. The sample comes from a study of Ad26.COV2.S vaccination and SARS-CoV-2 variants. Here immunoSEQ multiplex PCR was the method, and the copy in TCRdb shows in-frame clones only, minus some. The sample shows about 680,000 clones, more than 70% of them seen only once. Treatment specified: roughly 19 received Ad26.COV2.S at low or high dose, single or two shots; about 5 received placebo; per-sample allocation not given. Sampling happened 63 days after the first vaccine or placebo injection.

This TCR came from a person between 18 and 65 years old who received the Ad26.COV2.S COVID-19 vaccine or a placebo. The sample here was peripheral blood, taken in a trial of Ad26.COV2.S vaccine versus placebo. The rearrangement joins TRBV5-4 to TRBJ2-1; D is ambiguous. In DNA form, the CDR3 reads TGTGCCAGCAGCTTGGGAGGTTCGGTTGATGAGCAGTTCTTC. Its translation is CASSLGGSVDEQFF.